This T cell receptor (beta chain) was found in a study of blood T cell repertoires in COVID-19. Original methodology: Reference gene primers were amplified, and this amplification served to estimate nucleated cell counts. Profiled with immunoSEQ multiplex PCR; TCRdb holds only in-frame clones, not every one. The D gene and trimming were derived from the DNA, and the V and J assignments and clone size from that table. The table records hundreds of thousands of clones, 86% of them present only once. V lost 0 bases and J 2 bases, leaving 11 bases between the germline ends. There are 16 residues in the CDR3. Germline V gene sequence: CDR1 MGHRA, CDR2 YSYEKL.

This TCR was sampled from a woman aged 60-75 years who had recovered from COVID-19. The sequenced material came from peripheral blood. The chain combines TRBV4-1 with TRBJ1-3; possible D gene TRBD1, 6 bases. Here the CDR3 DNA reads TGCGCCAGCAGCCAAGATATGGCAGGGGCTGGAAACACCATATATTTT. Translated, it gives CASSQDMAGAGNTIYF.